This TCR beta chain is from a study of T-cell memory formation after mild COVID-19. In TCRdb, the 5' RACE reads were re-called with MiXCR into one record per CDR3 protein. The table records roughly 250,000 distinct CDR3 sequences, roughly 17% of them present only once. This clonotype was found a few times. The germline CDR1 and CDR2 sequences are MDHEN and SYDVKM. This CDR3 has 13 amino acids. V trimming: 5 bases; J trimming: 4 bases; junction bases outside the gene matches: 5. The rearrangement links TRBV28 to TRBJ2-7; 7 nucleotides line up with TRBD1. The material sequenced was PBMCs or a T cell subset sorted from them (not recorded which). This clonotype originated in a man aged 18 to 30 who had mild COVID-19 (a few samples of this study predate the infection). Cell type and time point are not known. This chain's CDR3 is CASSGTAPYEQYV. Written as DNA, the CDR3 is TGTGCCAGCAGTGGGACAGCCCCATACGAGCAGTACGTC.